The 30 T cell receptor beta chains in this list originate from one sample, sequenced in a study of blood T cell repertoires in COVID-19. The assay was immunoSEQ multiplex PCR, and TCRdb's table has in-frame clones only and misses some. This sample has about 180,000 clones; over 75% occur once, and the top ten carry around 9.5%. Input material: peripheral blood. The receptors originated from a woman aged 80 or over with acute or convalescent COVID-19.

This clone was detected once. The rearrangement joins TRBV7-2 to TRBJ1-1, with TRBD1 as a possible D gene (6 bases). CDR1 SGHTA and CDR2 FQGNSA come from the germline V gene. Trimming removed 5 bases from V and 3 bases from J, with 16 bases in between. This CDR3 is built from 15 residues. The CDR3: CASSPQGQVYTEAFF. CDR3 in DNA: TGTGCCAGCAGCCCGCAGGGGCAGGTTTACACTGAAGCTTTCTTT.

In DNA, the CDR3 is TGTGCCAGTACCCGGACTAGCGGGAGGTCAGATACGCAGTATTTT. Residues: CASTRTSGRSDTQYF. The rearrangement uses TRBV19 and TRBJ2-3, with TRBD2 matching 14 bases. The CDR3 is made up of 15 amino acids. Germline lookup yields CDR1 LNHDA and CDR2 SQIVND (reference sequence). V lost 7 bases and J lost 4; bases outside the gene matches: 4.

The chain links TRBV2 to TRBJ1-6; 7 bases fit TRBD1. This CDR3 spans 15 amino acids. Germline V lookup: CDR1 SNHLY, CDR2 FYNNEI. V was pared by 5 bases and J by 3 bases, with 4 bases of the junction left unmatched. The CDR3 protein is CASSRGTDYNSPLHF. CDR3 in DNA: TGTGCCAGCAGTCGAGGGACAGACTATAATTCACCCCTCCACTTT.

The chain is built from TRBV20-1 and TRBJ1-5; a weak D match, TRBD1 (5 bases). This CDR3 has 15 amino acids. Germline loops: CDR1 DFQATT, CDR2 SNEGSKA (reference sequence). Deletions cut 3 bases from V and 6 bases from J, with 18 bases between. The CDR3 is CSASTWGEDSQPQHF. CDR3 coding DNA: TGCAGTGCTAGTACTTGGGGGGAAGATAGTCAGCCCCAGCATTTT.

In DNA, the CDR3 is TGTGCCAGCAGCTTCTCGGGTGATAATGAAAAACTGTTTTTT. It yields the protein CASSFSGDNEKLFF. The V and J genes are TRBV7-9 and TRBJ1-4; D remains ambiguous. V lost 3 bases and J lost 4, with 9 bases in between. The germline gives CDR1 SEHNR, CDR2 FQNEAQ (reference sequence). The CDR3 contains 14 residues.

This clone came up once. This chain uses TRBV10-3 with TRBJ1-1; D is possibly TRBD1 (5 bases). The ends were cut back, 10 bases at V and 1 base at J, with 16 bases in the middle. The CDR3 loop spans 14 amino acids. In germline, CDR1 is ENHRY, CDR2 SYGVKD. CDR3: CASWDQGKNTEAFF. The CDR3 DNA sequence: TGTGCCAGCTGGGATCAGGGAAAGAACACTGAAGCTTTCTTT.

The V and J genes are TRBV18 and TRBJ2-7, with 9 bases matching TRBD2. The CDR3 is 16 residues long. CDR1 is KGHSH and CDR2 is LQKENI in the germline V gene. Losses at the gene ends were 6 bases for V and 1 base for J; bases not matched to a gene: 10. The CDR3 loop is CASSHLILAGSYEQYF. For the CDR3, the DNA is TGTGCCAGCTCCCACCTAATCCTAGCGGGGTCCTACGAGCAGTACTTC. The full variable domain, in which reference TRBV18 and TRBJ2-7 provide the parts outside the CDR3, is NAGVMQNPRHLVRRRGQEARLRCSPMKGHSHVYWYRQLPEEGLKFMVYLQKENIIDESGMPKERFSAEFPKEGPSILRIQQVVRGDSAAYFCASSHLILAGSYEQYFGPGTRLTVT.

The gene calls are TRBV11-2 and TRBJ1-6, with TRBD1 identical over 7 bases. The CDR3 has 14 residues. V dropped 3 bases and J dropped 5; count of bases not matched to a gene: 1. CDR1 SGHAT and CDR2 FQNNGV come from the germline V gene. Here the CDR3 DNA reads TGTGCCAGCAGCTTCGGGACAGATAATTCACCCCTCCACTTT. Encoded protein: CASSFGTDNSPLHF.

The chain has TRBV19 and TRBJ1-2; possibly TRBD1 for D (5 bases). Per germline, CDR1 LNHDA and CDR2 SQIVND (reference sequence). CDR3 length: 16 residues. V shed 3 bases and J shed 4 bases, with 18 bases lying between them. CDR3 coding DNA: TGTGCCAGTAGTATGGCAGGGCCTTCAGGGATCTATGGCTACACCTTC. Amino acids: CASSMAGPSGIYGYTF. Complete variable domain (other parts from reference TRBV19 and TRBJ1-2): DGGITQSPKYLFRKEGQNVTLSCEQNLNHDAMYWYRQDPGQGLRLIYYSQIVNDFQKGDIAEGYSVSREKKESFPLTVTSAQKNPTAFYLCASSMAGPSGIYGYTFGSGTRLTVV.

The chain combines TRBV7-2 with TRBJ2-3, with D possibly TRBD2 on 7 matching bases. The germline V and J ends were trimmed by 8 bases and 0 bases, with 15 bases remaining between them. The CDR3 sequence is 15 residues long. Germline-derived CDR1 and CDR2 are SGHTA and FQGNSA. The CDR3, as DNA: TGTGCCAGCGCCGGCGGGGGCTCCAGCACAGATACGCAGTATTTT. Encoded protein: CASAGGGSSTDTQYF.

The V gene is TRBV15, the J gene TRBJ2-5, with a tentative D call TRBD2 (6 bases). The V gene's germline CDR1 is LNHNV and CDR2 YYDKDF (reference sequence). The length of the CDR3 is 15 residues. V dropped 1 base and J dropped 3 bases, with 12 bases sitting between them. The CDR3 here is CATSRGMGGEETQYF. In DNA, the CDR3 is TGTGCCACCAGCAGAGGGATGGGAGGAGAAGAGACCCAGTACTTC.

This clone was seen a handful of times. CDR3 nucleotide sequence: TGTGCCAGCTCACCACCGATAGTCTCTGGAAACACCATATATTTT. This encodes CASSPPIVSGNTIYF. V and J are TRBV18 and TRBJ1-3, with unresolved D. From germline, CDR1 is KGHSH and CDR2 LQKENI. This CDR3 spans 15 amino acids. Trimming left V 0 bases short and J 0 bases short, with 6 bases between.

The chain links TRBV9 to TRBJ2-3; D possibly corresponds to TRBD1 (6 bases). Deletions cut 4 bases from V and 2 bases from J, with 14 bases between. Germline CDR1 SGDLS, CDR2 YYNGEE. This CDR3 spans 15 amino acids. CDR3 in amino acids: CASSPSTGPTDTQYF. The CDR3 nucleotides read TGTGCCAGCAGCCCCTCGACAGGACCCACAGATACGCAGTATTTT.

The chain uses TRBV18 and TRBJ2-3, with 8 bases lining up with TRBD2. The germline CDR1 and CDR2 sequences are KGHSH and LQKENI. Trimming removed 2 bases from V and 4 bases from J; junction bases left unmatched: 5. CDR3 length equals 15 residues. The CDR3 nucleotides are TGTGCCAGCTCACCAGTCAGCGGGGGCGCAGATACGCAGTATTTT. This sequence encodes CASSPVSGGADTQYF.

This clone was recorded only once. The sample carries other DNA sequences with the same CDR3. The chain is built from TRBV9 and TRBJ2-7, with a possible D match to TRBD1 (7 bases). The germline gives CDR1 SGDLS, CDR2 YYNGEE. There are 16 residues in the CDR3. The V end was cut by 2 bases, the J end by 0 bases, with 15 bases between. The CDR3 coding sequence is TGTGCCAGCAGCGTGGGACCAGGGGGGCTCTCCTACGAGCAGTACTTC. Encoded protein: CASSVGPGGLSYEQYF.

This chain joins TRBV24-1 and TRBJ2-2, with D possibly being TRBD1 (5 bases). Trimming cost V 9 bases and J 6 bases, with 7 bases left between them. The CDR3 length is 11 residues. Germline assignment: CDR1 KGHDR and CDR2 SFDVKD. The chain's CDR3 is CATQGSGELFF. The DNA of the CDR3 is TGTGCCACCCAGGGATCCGGGGAGCTGTTTTTT.

The chain carries TRBV6-5 and TRBJ2-2; D may be TRBD1 (6 bases). V shed 4 bases and J shed 5 bases, with 17 bases lying between them. The germline gives CDR1 MNHEY, CDR2 SVGAGI. This CDR3 spans 16 amino acids. The chain's CDR3 is CASSSQGSPRTGELFF. Written as DNA, the CDR3 is TGTGCCAGCAGTTCCCAGGGGTCCCCGAGGACCGGGGAGCTGTTTTTT.

The chain couples TRBV13 to TRBJ2-1, with 8 bases fitting TRBD2. Germline assignment: CDR1 PRHDT and CDR2 FYEKMQ (reference sequence). V lost 5 bases and J lost 2; bases outside the gene matches: 2. This CDR3 is 14 amino acids long. The CDR3 sequence: CASSPGGAYNEQFF. The CDR3 nucleotides read TGTGCCAGCAGCCCCGGGGGGGCCTACAATGAGCAGTTCTTC.

The chain uses TRBV13 and TRBJ2-5; D gene uncertain. The CDR3 extends over 15 amino acids. Trimming removed 0 bases at V and 2 bases at J, with 10 bases between. CDR1 is PRHDT, CDR2 FYEKMQ, per germline (reference sequence). The CDR3 DNA reads TGTGCCAGCAGCTTAGGCCAACAGCTTCAAGAGACCCAGTACTTC. Amino acid sequence: CASSLGQQLQETQYF.

CDR3 sequence: CASSPDRGTYEQYF. DNA of the CDR3: TGTGCCAGTAGTCCGGACAGGGGTACCTACGAGCAGTACTTC. The chain uses TRBV19 and TRBJ2-7, with 9 bases lining up with TRBD1. After removal of 5 bases from V and 2 bases from J, the junction contained 4 bases not matched to a gene. CDR1 and CDR2 from the germline V gene are LNHDA and SQIVND (reference sequence). The CDR3 spans 14 residues.

This sequence joins TRBV27 and TRBJ2-1; possible D gene TRBD2, 6 bases. The CDR3 sequence is 16 residues long. The germline V gene has CDR1 MNHEY and CDR2 SMNVEV (reference sequence). Trimming took 5 bases from V and 2 from J, leaving 16 bases between them. CDR3 region: CASSPSVGGTYNEQFF. In nucleotides, the CDR3 is TGTGCCAGCAGTCCCAGCGTCGGGGGAACCTACAATGAGCAGTTCTTC.

This clone was seen a few times. The chain joins TRBV7-2 to TRBJ1-1, with D perhaps matching TRBD1 (5 bases). The CDR3 loop spans 14 amino acids. In germline, CDR1 is SGHTA, CDR2 FQGNSA. The V end was cut by 5 bases, the J end by 2 bases, with 12 bases between. Written as DNA, the CDR3 is TGTGCCAGCAGCCCCTCGACAGCTAACACTGAAGCTTTCTTT. It specifies CASSPSTANTEAFF.

The rearrangement uses TRBV6-1 and TRBJ1-5; TRBD1 matches 7 bases. The CDR3 is 17 amino acids. In germline, CDR1 is MNHNS, CDR2 SASEGT. V was pared by 4 bases and J by 0 bases, with 9 bases of the junction left unmatched. The CDR3 loop is CASSVGRGGYSNQPQHF. The CDR3 DNA follows: TGTGCCAGCAGTGTCGGCAGAGGGGGCTATAGCAATCAGCCCCAGCATTTT.

The table lists this clone with a few counts. The V call is TRBV7-2, the J call TRBJ1-6; TRBD1 matches at 7 bases. The germline V gene encodes CDR1 SGHTA and CDR2 FQGNSA. This CDR3 is built from 18 residues. Unmatched junction bases numbered 8, after V lost 0 bases and J lost 3 bases. The CDR3 region is CASSLASGTAYYNSPLHF. As DNA, the CDR3 is TGTGCCAGCAGCTTAGCGTCGGGGACAGCGTACTATAATTCACCCCTCCACTTT.

The genes are TRBV5-1 and TRBJ1-1, with D possibly being TRBD1 (6 bases). Germline CDR1 reads SGHRS; CDR2 reads YFSETQ. This CDR3 spans 15 amino acids. Deletions cut 4 bases from V and 1 base from J, with 14 bases between. The CDR3 region is CASSPRQGTNTEAFF. The DNA of the CDR3 is TGCGCCAGCAGCCCCCGCCAGGGGACGAACACTGAAGCTTTCTTT.

The chain employs TRBV18 and TRBJ1-4; 9 positions match TRBD1. The germline CDR1 and CDR2 sequences are KGHSH and LQKENI. CDR3 length: 16 amino acids. Losses at the gene ends were 3 bases for V and 3 bases for J; bases not matched to a gene: 5. The CDR3 nucleotides read TGTGCCAGCTCACCCAGTACAGGGGGCTCTAATGAAAAACTGTTTTTT. It yields the protein CASSPSTGGSNEKLFF.

In its sample, this clone was seen a few times. V is TRBV10-3 and J is TRBJ1-2; the D gene is possibly TRBD1 (6 bases). Germline CDR1 is ENHRY and CDR2 is SYGVKD. V was pared by 3 bases and J by 8 bases, with 13 bases between. There are 13 residues in the CDR3. The CDR3 bases are TGTGCCATCAGTGAAGATTGGGGGACAGGCTACACCTTC. Amino acid sequence: CAISEDWGTGYTF.

The chain recombines TRBV11-2 with TRBJ2-3, with a tentative D call TRBD2 (7 bases). CDR3 length: 16 residues. Trimming pared 5 bases from V and 1 base from J, leaving 16 bases between. Per germline, CDR1 SGHAT and CDR2 FQNNGV. This chain's CDR3 is CASSPNNGGRTDTQYF. Here the CDR3 DNA reads TGTGCCAGCAGCCCCAACAACGGGGGGCGCACAGATACGCAGTATTTT.

The rearrangement links TRBV3-1 (or the pseudogene TRBV3-2) to TRBJ2-2, with D tentatively TRBD1 (5 bases). Trimming shortened V by 7 bases and J by 0 bases, and 12 bases separated the two germline ends. The CDR3 totals 15 residues. Per germline, CDR1 LGHDT and CDR2 YNNKEL (reference sequence). CDR3 sequence (DNA): TGTGCCAGCAAAGGCAGGGCAGCGAACACCGGGGAGCTGTTTTTT. Protein: CASKGRAANTGELFF.

V gene TRBV6-5 combines with J gene TRBJ2-7, with D possibly being TRBD2 (5 bases). This CDR3 is built from 13 residues. Germline V gene data show CDR1 as MNHEY and CDR2 as SVGAGI. Trimming pared 7 bases from V and 8 bases from J, leaving 18 bases between. As DNA, the CDR3 is TGTGCCAGCACGGCAAGATGGGAGCAGAAGCAGTACTTC. This translates into CASTARWEQKQYF.